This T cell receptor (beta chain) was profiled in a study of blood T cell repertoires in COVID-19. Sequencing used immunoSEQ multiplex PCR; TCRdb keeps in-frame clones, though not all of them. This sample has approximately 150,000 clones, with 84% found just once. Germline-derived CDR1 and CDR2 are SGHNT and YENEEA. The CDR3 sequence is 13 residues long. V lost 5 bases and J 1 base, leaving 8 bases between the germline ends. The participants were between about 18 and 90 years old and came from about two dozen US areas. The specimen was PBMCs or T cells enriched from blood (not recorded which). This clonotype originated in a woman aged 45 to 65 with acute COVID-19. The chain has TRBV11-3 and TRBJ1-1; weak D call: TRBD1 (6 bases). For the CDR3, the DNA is TGTGCCAGCAGCCCAGGGGAGAACACTGAAGCTTTCTTT. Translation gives CASSPGENTEAFF.